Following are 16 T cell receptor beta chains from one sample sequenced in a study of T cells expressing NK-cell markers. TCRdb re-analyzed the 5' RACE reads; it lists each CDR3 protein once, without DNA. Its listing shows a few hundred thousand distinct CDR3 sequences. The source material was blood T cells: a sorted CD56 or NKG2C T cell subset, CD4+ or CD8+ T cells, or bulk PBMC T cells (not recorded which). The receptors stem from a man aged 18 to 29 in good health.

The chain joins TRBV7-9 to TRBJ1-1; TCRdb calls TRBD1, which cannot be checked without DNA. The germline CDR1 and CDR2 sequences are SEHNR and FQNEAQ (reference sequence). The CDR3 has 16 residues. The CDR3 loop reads CASSLVGGSGNTEAFF.

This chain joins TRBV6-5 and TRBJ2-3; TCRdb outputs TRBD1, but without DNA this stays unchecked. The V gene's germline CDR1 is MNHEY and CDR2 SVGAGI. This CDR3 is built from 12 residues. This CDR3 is CATAAGPDTQYF.

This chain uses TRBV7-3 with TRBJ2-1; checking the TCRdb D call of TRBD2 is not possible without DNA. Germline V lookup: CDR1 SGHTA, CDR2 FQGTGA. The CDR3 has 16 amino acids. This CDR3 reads CASSLIPGGPSVEQFF.

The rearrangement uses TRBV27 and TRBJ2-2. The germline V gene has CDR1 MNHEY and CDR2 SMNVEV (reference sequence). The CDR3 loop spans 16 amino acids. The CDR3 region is CASSYNGFGGTGELFF.

The CDR3 loop reads CASSEYTSGVGELFF. This chain links TRBV5-1 with TRBJ2-2; TCRdb proposes TRBD2, but this gene call is untestable without DNA. The germline V gene encodes CDR1 SGHRS and CDR2 YFSETQ. This CDR3 is built from 15 residues.

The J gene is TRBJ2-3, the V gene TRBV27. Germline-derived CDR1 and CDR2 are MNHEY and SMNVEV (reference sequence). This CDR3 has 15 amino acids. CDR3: CASSILSASTDTQYF.

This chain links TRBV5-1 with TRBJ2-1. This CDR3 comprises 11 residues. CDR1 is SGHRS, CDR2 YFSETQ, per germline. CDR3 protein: CASSFLGEQFF.

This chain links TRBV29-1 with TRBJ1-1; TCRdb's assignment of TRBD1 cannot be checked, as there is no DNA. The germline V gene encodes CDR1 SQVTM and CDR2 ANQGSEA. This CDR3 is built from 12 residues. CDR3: CSVELGPTEAFF.

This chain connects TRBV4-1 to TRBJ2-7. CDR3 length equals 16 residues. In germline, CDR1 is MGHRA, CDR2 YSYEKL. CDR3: CASSQEVRVKSYEQYF.

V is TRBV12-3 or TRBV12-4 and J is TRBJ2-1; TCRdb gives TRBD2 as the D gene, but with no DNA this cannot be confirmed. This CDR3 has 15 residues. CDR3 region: CASSSPERRDNEQFF.

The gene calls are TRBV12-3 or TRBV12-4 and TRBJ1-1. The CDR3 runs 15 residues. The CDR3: CASSREIRASTEAFF.

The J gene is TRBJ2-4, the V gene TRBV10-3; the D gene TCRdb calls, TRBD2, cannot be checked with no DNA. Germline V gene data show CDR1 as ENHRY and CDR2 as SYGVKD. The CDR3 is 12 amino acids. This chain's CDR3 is CAISGVGTYQYF.

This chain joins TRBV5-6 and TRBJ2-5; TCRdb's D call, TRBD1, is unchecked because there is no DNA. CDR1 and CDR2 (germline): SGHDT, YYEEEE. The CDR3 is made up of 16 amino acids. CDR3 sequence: CASSFSTGAPQETQYF. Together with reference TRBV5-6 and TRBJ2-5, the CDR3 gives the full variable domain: DAGVTQSPTHLIKTRGQQVTLRCSPKSGHDTVSWYQQALGQGPQFIFQYYEEEERQRGNFPDRFSGHQFPNYSSELNVNALLLGDSALYLCASSFSTGAPQETQYFGPGTRLLVL.

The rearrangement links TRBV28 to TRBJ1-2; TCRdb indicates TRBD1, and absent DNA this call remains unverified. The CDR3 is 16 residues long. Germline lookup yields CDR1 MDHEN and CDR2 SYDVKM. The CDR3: CASSSPWGGTGRGYTF.

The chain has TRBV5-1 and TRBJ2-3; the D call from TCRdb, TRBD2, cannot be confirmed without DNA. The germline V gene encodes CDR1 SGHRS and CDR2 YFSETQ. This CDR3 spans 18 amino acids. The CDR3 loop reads CASSLQAGLAGNTDTQYF. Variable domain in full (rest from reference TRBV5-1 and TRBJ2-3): KAGVTQTPRYLIKTRGQQVTLSCSPISGHRSVSWYQQTPGQGLQFLFEYFSETQRNKGNFPGRFSGRQFSNSRSEMNVSTLELGDSALYLCASSLQAGLAGNTDTQYFGPGTRLTVL.

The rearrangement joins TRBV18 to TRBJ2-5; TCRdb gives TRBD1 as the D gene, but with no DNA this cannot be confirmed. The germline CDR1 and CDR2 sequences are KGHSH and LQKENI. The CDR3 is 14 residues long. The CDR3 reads CASSSSAYQETQYF.